The present T cell receptor (beta chain) was sequenced within a study of blood T cell repertoires in COVID-19. In the study's own analysis: Quantification of nucleated cells was approximated via reference gene primer amplification. This table comes from immunoSEQ multiplex PCR, and its TCRdb copy is limited to in-frame clones, with some not included. The DNA gave D and trimming, while V, J and clone size come from that table. The sample holds approximately 70,000 clones, approximately 90% seen once. The origin of this receptor is a woman aged 60-75 years with active COVID-19. The sequencing sample was made of peripheral blood.

The CDR3 sequence: CASSLALDRVNEQFF. The CDR3 DNA follows: TGTGCCAGCAGCTTAGCCTTGGACAGGGTCAATGAGCAGTTCTTC. The chain is built from TRBV7-2 and TRBJ2-1, with 8 bases aligning to TRBD1. J lost 6 bases, V lost 0 bases, and 4 bases had no gene match. The V gene's germline CDR1 is SGHTA and CDR2 FQGNSA. The CDR3 loop spans 15 amino acids.